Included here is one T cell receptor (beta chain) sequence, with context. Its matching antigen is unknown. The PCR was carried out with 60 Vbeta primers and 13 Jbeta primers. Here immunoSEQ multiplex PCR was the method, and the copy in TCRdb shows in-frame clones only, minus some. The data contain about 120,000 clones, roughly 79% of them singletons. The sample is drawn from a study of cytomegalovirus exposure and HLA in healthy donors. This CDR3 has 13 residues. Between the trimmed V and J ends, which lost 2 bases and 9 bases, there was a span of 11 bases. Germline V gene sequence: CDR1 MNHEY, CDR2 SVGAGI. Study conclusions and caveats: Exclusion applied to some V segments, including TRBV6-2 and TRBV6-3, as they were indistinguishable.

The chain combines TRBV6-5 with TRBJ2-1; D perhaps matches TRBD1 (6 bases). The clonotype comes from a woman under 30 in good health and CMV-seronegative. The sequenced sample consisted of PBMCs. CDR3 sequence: CASSYDTGSEQFF. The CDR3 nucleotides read TGTGCCAGCAGTTACGATACAGGGTCTGAGCAGTTCTTC.